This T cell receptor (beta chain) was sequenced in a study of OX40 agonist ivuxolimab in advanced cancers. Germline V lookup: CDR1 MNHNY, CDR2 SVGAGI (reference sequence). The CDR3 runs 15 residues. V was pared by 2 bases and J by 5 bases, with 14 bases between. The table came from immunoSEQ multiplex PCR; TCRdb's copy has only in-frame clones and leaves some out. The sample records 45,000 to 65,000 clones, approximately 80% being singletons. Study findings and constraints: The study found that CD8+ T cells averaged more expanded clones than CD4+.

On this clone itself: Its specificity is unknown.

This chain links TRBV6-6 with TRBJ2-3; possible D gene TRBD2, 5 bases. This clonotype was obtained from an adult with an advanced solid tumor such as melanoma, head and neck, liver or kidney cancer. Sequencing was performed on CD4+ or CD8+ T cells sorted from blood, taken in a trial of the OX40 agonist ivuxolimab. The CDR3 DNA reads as TGTGCCAGCAGTTACATCCATTTTCGGGGAGATACGCAGTATTTT. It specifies CASSYIHFRGDTQYF.